This T cell receptor (beta chain) was sequenced for a study of memory CD4+ T cells and cytomegalovirus serostatus. Measured with immunoSEQ multiplex PCR; TCRdb has only the in-frame clones, and not every one. The data contain 50,000 to 60,000 clones, about 79% of them singletons. Single viable CD3+CD4+CD8-CD45RO+ cells were sorted as the memory CD4+ T cells. CMV serostatus came from serum IgG against pp150, pp28, p38, p52. Germline V CDR1 and CDR2: LNHNV, YYDKDF (reference sequence). V lost 1 base, J lost 6 bases, and 9 bases lay in between. The CDR3 covers 14 residues. The chain employs TRBV15 and TRBJ1-4; possibly TRBD1 for D (6 bases). Sequenced material: memory CD4+ T cells from blood. This clonotype originated in an adult in good health and CMV-seronegative. CDR3 bases: TGTGCCACCAGCAGAGGGGACACCGATGAAAAACTGTTTTTT. The encoded protein is CATSRGDTDEKLFF.